These T cell receptor beta chains were read from a single sample in a study of blood T cells in healthy people across ages. TCRdb reanalysed the 5' RACE reads using MiXCR and keeps one entry per CDR3 protein. The sample yields fewer than 1 million distinct CDR3 sequences, roughly 44% seen once. Sample: blood. Receptor source: a man aged 55 to 70 in good health. Both conserved end residues are part of each CDR3.

V gene: TRBV2; J gene: TRBJ2-5; CDR3 protein: CASRGLAGTPETQYF
V gene: TRBV4-3; J gene: TRBJ2-1; CDR3 protein: CASSQDTGAAYNEQFF
V gene: TRBV4-3; J gene: TRBJ2-5; CDR3 protein: CASSQEIGVETQYF
V gene: TRBV10-3; J gene: TRBJ2-5; CDR3 protein: CAVAQGKETQYF
V gene: TRBV6-5; J gene: TRBJ2-6; CDR3 protein: CASSYSWATGANVLTF
V gene: TRBV6-2/TRBV6-3; J gene: TRBJ2-5; CDR3 protein: CASNPDRYQETQYF
V gene: TRBV6-6; J gene: TRBJ2-1; CDR3 protein: CASGRGTGHNEQFF
V gene: TRBV12-3/TRBV12-4; J gene: TRBJ2-3; CDR3 protein: CASSLREGGGYTQYF
V gene: TRBV5-1; J gene: TRBJ2-3; CDR3 protein: CASTALSGGALYTDTQYF
V gene: TRBV9; J gene: TRBJ2-3; CDR3 protein: CASSVDRTSGSLTDTQYF
V gene: TRBV5-1; J gene: TRBJ2-6; CDR3 protein: CASSPWHPSLSSGANVLTF
V gene: TRBV6-5; J gene: TRBJ2-1; CDR3 protein: CASSDLAGAYNEQFF
V gene: TRBV7-2; J gene: TRBJ1-6; CDR3 protein: CASRLFDDPGQATSRPLHF
V gene: TRBV7-2; J gene: TRBJ2-5; CDR3 protein: CASSTWTSGDRETQYF
V gene: TRBV29-1; J gene: TRBJ1-2; CDR3 protein: CSVEPWDPSSYGYTF
V gene: TRBV7-9; J gene: TRBJ2-3; CDR3 protein: CASTPGDGRDTQYF
V gene: TRBV5-1; J gene: TRBJ2-7; CDR3 protein: CASSSDRQQYF
V gene: TRBV24-1; J gene: TRBJ2-5; CDR3 protein: CATSASLGTGDGETQYF
V gene: TRBV29-1; J gene: TRBJ2-3; CDR3 protein: CSGGEGADTQYF
V gene: TRBV5-1; J gene: TRBJ1-5; CDR3 protein: CASSLGRGEGSNQPQHF
V gene: TRBV20-1; J gene: TRBJ2-3; CDR3 protein: CSARDSAGALLTNTQYF
V gene: TRBV15; J gene: TRBJ2-7; CDR3 protein: CTTSRDPAVSYEQYF
V gene: TRBV10-3; J gene: TRBJ2-1; CDR3 protein: CAISDNLAGVDNEQFF
V gene: TRBV7-9; J gene: TRBJ2-3; CDR3 protein: CASSPEGGSTDTQYF
V gene: TRBV27; J gene: TRBJ2-5; CDR3 protein: CASSLSRRVPQETQYF
V gene: TRBV27; J gene: TRBJ1-4; CDR3 protein: CASRKTTGREELFF
V gene: TRBV5-1; J gene: TRBJ2-7; CDR3 protein: CASSYDSGSSYEQYF
V gene: TRBV5-6; J gene: TRBJ2-7; CDR3 protein: CASSFLRDEQYF
V gene: TRBV5-1; J gene: TRBJ2-3; CDR3 protein: CASRVSTDTQYF
V gene: TRBV7-2; J gene: TRBJ2-5; CDR3 protein: CASSLFKGLETQYF
V gene: TRBV3-1; J gene: TRBJ2-5; CDR3 protein: CASSRDGTAGETQYF
V gene: TRBV24-1; J gene: TRBJ2-3; CDR3 protein: CATSDGGLAMQYF
V gene: TRBV25-1; J gene: TRBJ2-1; CDR3 protein: CASSEYPSSTAAVYNEQFF